These 5 T cell receptor beta chains were all obtained from the same sample, sequenced in a study of cytomegalovirus exposure and HLA in healthy donors. The PCR used 60 Vbeta and 13 Jbeta primers. Using immunoSEQ multiplex PCR, the repertoire was profiled, and TCRdb retains in-frame clones only, with some absent. The sample records 100,000 to 150,000 clones, just over 70% being singletons. Material: PBMCs. These receptors were collected from a woman between 55 and 75 years old in good health and CMV-seropositive.

Of note for this clone: Other DNA sequences within the sample encode an identical CDR3. The chain recombines TRBV5-3 with TRBJ1-1; D not certain. TRBV5-3 is given ORF status, its function remaining uncertain. CDR3 length: 14 amino acids. The ends were cut back, 4 bases at V and 2 bases at J, with 12 bases in the middle. Written as DNA, the CDR3 is TGTGCCAGAAGCCGCACGGGAGGAAACACTGAAGCTTTCTTT. Translation gives CARSRTGGNTEAFF.

The chain uses TRBV27 and TRBJ1-2, with TRBD1 identical over 7 bases. Germline V gene sequence: CDR1 MNHEY, CDR2 SMNVEV (reference sequence). The CDR3 is 13 amino acids. With 6 bases clipped from V and 5 bases from J, the junction kept 6 bases outside the gene matches. CDR3 in DNA: TGTGCCAGCAGACCGGGACAGCTGTATGGCTACACCTTC. As protein: CASRPGQLYGYTF.

The V call is TRBV18, the J call TRBJ2-1; D unresolved. Per the germline V gene, CDR1 is KGHSH and CDR2 is LQKENI. The length of the CDR3 is 15 residues. Trimming took 1 base from V and 6 from J, leaving 13 bases between them. CDR3 sequence: CASSPLSEPTNEQFF. As DNA, the CDR3 is TGTGCCAGCTCACCACTGAGCGAACCAACCAATGAGCAGTTCTTC.

The chain combines TRBV6-4 with TRBJ2-3; 13 nucleotides align to TRBD2. The CDR3 contains 16 residues. J was trimmed by 4 bases and V by 6 bases; bases with no gene match: 7. Germline V gene lookup returns CDR1 MRHNA and CDR2 SNTAGT. CDR3 nucleotides: TGTGCCAGCAGCCTTTCACTAGCGGGGGGGCCAGATACGCAGTATTTT. This codes for CASSLSLAGGPDTQYF.

The chain employs TRBV5-1 and TRBJ2-7; weak D call: TRBD1 (6 bases). The CDR3 contains 15 residues. Germline V gene data show CDR1 as SGHRS and CDR2 as YFSETQ. V lost 4 bases, J lost 0 bases, and 14 bases lay in between. CDR3 in DNA: TGCGCCAGCAGCCGGACAGTGCAAACCTCCTACGAGCAGTACTTC. This encodes CASSRTVQTSYEQYF. Full variable domain (missing parts from reference TRBV5-1 and TRBJ2-7): KAGVTQTPRYLIKTRGQQVTLSCSPISGHRSVSWYQQTPGQGLQFLFEYFSETQRNKGNFPGRFSGRQFSNSRSEMNVSTLELGDSALYLCASSRTVQTSYEQYFGPGTRLTVT.